This T cell receptor (beta chain) was recorded in a study of CXCR3-negative and CXCR3-positive naive CD8 T cells. Study information: The libraries together contributed 120 million to 150 million TRB reads, each supplying about 1.5 +/- 0.3 million.

As regards this clonotype: Its target is not known.

5' RACE that incorporated UMI labels was used to prepare the TRB cDNA libraries. TCRdb reprocessed the 5' RACE reads, with one entry per CDR3 protein and no DNA. The table lists fewer than 65,000 distinct CDR3 sequences, with 4% to 5.5% in the top ten. Triplicates of under 350,000 cells were sorted from each CD8+ T cell subset. Whole-study findings and limits: Memory CD8+ cells showed much lower diversity, while both naive subsets were comparably high. Naive cells with CXCR3 showed TRB CDR3s that were more hydrophobic than those in CXCR3-negative naive cells.

Specimen: naive CXCR3+ CD8+ T cells from blood. Subset specified: CD45RO-CCR7+CD27+CD95- naive CD8+ T cells expressing CXCR3 (TNR3+). This clonotype was sampled from a human donor in good health. Some clones in this sample may be carry-over from other donors' samples.

The CDR3 spells CASGQGENEQFF. The chain links TRBV6-4 to TRBJ2-1; the TCRdb call, TRBD1, lacks DNA for checking. The germline V gene encodes CDR1 MRHNA and CDR2 SNTAGT. This CDR3 is 12 amino acids long.